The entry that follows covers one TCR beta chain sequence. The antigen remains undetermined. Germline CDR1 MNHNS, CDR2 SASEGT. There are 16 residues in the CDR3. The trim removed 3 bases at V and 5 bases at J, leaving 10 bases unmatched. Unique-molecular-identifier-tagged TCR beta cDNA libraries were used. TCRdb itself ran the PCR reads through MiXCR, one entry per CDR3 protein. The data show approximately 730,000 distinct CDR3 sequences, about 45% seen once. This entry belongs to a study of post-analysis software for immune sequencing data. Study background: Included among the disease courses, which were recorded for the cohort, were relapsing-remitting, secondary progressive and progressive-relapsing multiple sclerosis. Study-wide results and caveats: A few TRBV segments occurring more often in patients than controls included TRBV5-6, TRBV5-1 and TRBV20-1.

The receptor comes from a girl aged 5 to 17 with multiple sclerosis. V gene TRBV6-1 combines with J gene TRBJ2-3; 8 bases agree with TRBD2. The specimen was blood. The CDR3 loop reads CASSDLSGRFRDTQYF. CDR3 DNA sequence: TGTGCCAGCAGTGACTTAAGCGGGAGATTCAGAGATACGCAGTATTTT.